These T cell receptor beta chains were read from a single sample in a study of control samples from healthy donors and cancer patients. Sequencing used immunoSEQ multiplex PCR; TCRdb keeps in-frame clones, though not all of them. The data hold under 100,000 clones, with about 88% observed a single time. Specimen: blood. These receptors were collected from a woman in her 70s in good health. The CDR3 runs from the conserved cysteine through the conserved F or W. The D gene is left open where the match is weak.

d_call: -; v_call: TRBV6-5; cdr3_aa: CASSPLRGGELFF
d_call: -; v_call: TRBV29-1; cdr3_aa: CSDLTIGHNYGYTF
d_call: -; v_call: TRBV7-2; cdr3_aa: CASSSPALEQYF
d_call: TRBD1; v_call: TRBV2; cdr3_aa: CASTPTGEDQPQHF
d_call: -; v_call: TRBV3-1/TRBV3-2; cdr3_aa: CASSPRSGSGEQYF
d_call: -; v_call: TRBV19; cdr3_aa: CASGVTPPREAFF
d_call: TRBD2; v_call: TRBV7-9; cdr3_aa: CASSDLSGGSTDTQYF
d_call: -; v_call: TRBV29-1; cdr3_aa: CSVEILATDTQYF
d_call: -; v_call: TRBV4-1; cdr3_aa: CASSRTKDWPYNEQFF
d_call: -; v_call: TRBV5-6; cdr3_aa: CASSSDRQDYFTDTQYF
d_call: TRBD1; v_call: TRBV5-1; cdr3_aa: CASSMLTGDGTEAFF
d_call: TRBD1; v_call: TRBV28; cdr3_aa: CASSYTGGVGYTF
d_call: -; v_call: TRBV3-1/TRBV3-2; cdr3_aa: CASSQDLANYGYTF
d_call: TRBD2; v_call: TRBV27; cdr3_aa: CASSLASGVYEQYF
d_call: -; v_call: TRBV10-1; cdr3_aa: CASSGSLADGYTF
d_call: TRBD2; v_call: TRBV4-3; cdr3_aa: CASSQDPRTSGVPSTDTQYF
d_call: TRBD2; v_call: TRBV7-3; cdr3_aa: CASSRGPAGGRFSYEQYF
d_call: TRBD1; v_call: TRBV27; cdr3_aa: CASRGQISGANVLTF
d_call: -; v_call: TRBV18; cdr3_aa: CASSPPGRTEAFF
d_call: -; v_call: TRBV4-3; cdr3_aa: CASSHQDTWTDTQYF
d_call: -; v_call: TRBV7-2; cdr3_aa: CASSFTTNNEQFF
d_call: -; v_call: TRBV25-1; cdr3_aa: CASSAQRNSPLHF
d_call: TRBD1; v_call: TRBV15; cdr3_aa: CATGQGAFTEAFF
d_call: TRBD1; v_call: TRBV5-6; cdr3_aa: CASSFGTGGTEAFF
d_call: -; v_call: TRBV5-1; cdr3_aa: CASSWGPDILGGYTF
d_call: -; v_call: TRBV9; cdr3_aa: CASSVTGFQGEQYF
d_call: -; v_call: TRBV6-6; cdr3_aa: CASLFRAGATGELFF
d_call: -; v_call: TRBV30; cdr3_aa: CAWTPWALEGEQYF
d_call: TRBD2; v_call: TRBV5-4; cdr3_aa: CASSPGTSGGAGSLEQYF
d_call: -; v_call: TRBV7-8; cdr3_aa: CASSLSRTTGNTIYF
d_call: -; v_call: TRBV7-9; cdr3_aa: CASGPNLRPEAFF
d_call: -; v_call: TRBV9; cdr3_aa: CASSPNQDRTYGYTF
d_call: -; v_call: TRBV11-2; cdr3_aa: CASSLGVWGRNTEAFF
d_call: -; v_call: TRBV7-2; cdr3_aa: CASSPGDADYGYTF
d_call: TRBD1; v_call: TRBV27; cdr3_aa: CASSLSGGTNEKLFF
d_call: TRBD1; v_call: TRBV19; cdr3_aa: CASSQGQVYNEQFF
d_call: -; v_call: TRBV2; cdr3_aa: CASSFFTGMNTEAFF
d_call: TRBD1; v_call: TRBV19; cdr3_aa: CASSPGTGFDTEAFF
d_call: TRBD1; v_call: TRBV10-2; cdr3_aa: CASTRDRLNTEAFF
d_call: TRBD1; v_call: TRBV7-8; cdr3_aa: CASGLQGAQPQHF
d_call: -; v_call: TRBV11-2; cdr3_aa: CASSSPGPSTDTQYF
d_call: -; v_call: TRBV21-1; cdr3_aa: CASSTKRAEDNEKLFF
d_call: -; v_call: TRBV30; cdr3_aa: CALDRSNEKLFF
d_call: -; v_call: TRBV19; cdr3_aa: CASSIDPRVGTEAFF
d_call: TRBD1; v_call: TRBV15; cdr3_aa: CATSRPGTGIQGYTF
d_call: TRBD1; v_call: TRBV5-1; cdr3_aa: CASSLRDRDDSPLHF
d_call: -; v_call: TRBV19; cdr3_aa: CASSMGDWHTEAFF
d_call: -; v_call: TRBV4-2; cdr3_aa: CASSQDPGQGLCF
d_call: -; v_call: TRBV3-1/TRBV3-2; cdr3_aa: CASSPGTGNQPQHF
d_call: TRBD1; v_call: TRBV10-3; cdr3_aa: CAISTTGGREKLFF